These T cell receptor beta chains were read from a single sample in a study of Ad26.COV2.S vaccination and SARS-CoV-2 variants. Here immunoSEQ multiplex PCR was the method, and the copy in TCRdb shows in-frame clones only, minus some. The sample yields 350,000 to 450,000 clones, approximately 89% seen once. The sequencing here drew on peripheral blood, taken in a trial of Ad26.COV2.S vaccine versus placebo. The receptor set was obtained from a person between 18 and 65 years old who received the Ad26.COV2.S COVID-19 vaccine or a placebo. Each CDR3 is given with its conserved first and last residue. A D gene is named only where the DNA matches it firmly. A clone size is listed for some rows: how often the clone was seen (once, few, many), or a class if it is expanded.

d_call	v_call	clone_size	j_call	cdr3_aa	cdr3_nt
TRBD2	TRBV25-1	few	TRBJ2-5	CASSPGGTQYF	TGTGCCAGCAGCCCGGGGGGGACCCAGTACTTC
NA	TRBV19	NA	TRBJ2-7	CASSIGLEYEQYF	TGTGCCAGTAGTATAGGACTTGAATACGAGCAGTACTTC
TRBD2	TRBV28	NA	TRBJ2-5	CASFDSGRGPRETQYF	TGTGCCAGCTTTGATAGCGGGAGGGGGCCGCGAGAGACCCAGTACTTC
NA	TRBV5-1	once	TRBJ2-7	CASSLGTEIEQYF	TGCGCCAGCAGCTTGGGGACAGAAATCGAGCAGTACTTC
TRBD2	TRBV19	NA	TRBJ2-1	CASSIPSGRAGEQFF	TGTGCCAGTAGTATTCCTAGCGGGAGGGCGGGTGAGCAGTTCTTC
TRBD1	TRBV3-1/TRBV3-2	NA	TRBJ1-1	CASSPDRESEAFF	TGTGCCAGCAGCCCTGACAGGGAAAGTGAAGCTTTCTTT
NA	TRBV11-2	NA	TRBJ2-1	CASSDPLQGSPRYNEQFF	TGTGCCAGCAGCGACCCCCTACAGGGTTCCCCCCGCTACAATGAGCAGTTCTTC
TRBD1	TRBV11-3	NA	TRBJ2-5	CASSPTPDRVETQYF	TGTGCCAGCAGCCCAACTCCTGACAGGGTTGAGACCCAGTACTTC
NA	TRBV6-5	NA	TRBJ2-3	CASRTGLGTDTQYF	TGTGCCAGCAGAACGGGGTTGGGGACAGATACGCAGTATTTT
NA	TRBV24-1	NA	TRBJ2-3	CATSGTGDRTDTQYF	TGTGCCACCAGTGGTACGGGAGATCGCACAGATACGCAGTATTTT
TRBD1	TRBV3-1/TRBV3-2	NA	TRBJ2-7	CASSQGDSYEQYF	TGTGCCAGCAGCCAAGGGGACAGCTACGAGCAGTACTTC
TRBD2	TRBV5-1	NA	TRBJ2-1	CASSLDPAGGEFF	TGCGCCAGCAGCTTGGATCCAGCGGGAGGGGAGTTCTTC
NA	TRBV30	NA	TRBJ2-3	CAWSQGRQADTDTQYF	TGTGCCTGGAGCCAAGGGAGACAGGCGGACACAGATACGCAGTATTTT
NA	TRBV7-9	once	TRBJ2-7	CASSPPLGGGNEQYF	TGTGCCAGCAGCCCACCTCTTGGGGGTGGGAACGAGCAGTACTTC
NA	TRBV28	NA	TRBJ2-7	CASISGGGTYEQYF	TGTGCCAGCATCTCAGGGGGGGGAACCTACGAGCAGTACTTC
NA	TRBV5-1	NA	TRBJ2-2	CASSLVRGDTGELFF	TGCGCCAGCAGCTTGGTGAGGGGGGACACCGGGGAGCTGTTTTTT
NA	TRBV21-1	few	TRBJ2-7	CASSKVHSSYEQYF	TGTGCCAGCAGCAAAGTGCATAGCTCCTACGAGCAGTACTTC
NA	TRBV4-2	NA	TRBJ1-2	CASSQDQSIYGYTF	TGTGCCAGCAGCCAAGATCAAAGTATCTATGGCTACACCTTC
NA	TRBV5-1	NA	TRBJ2-5	CASSFGGGGQETQYF	TGCGCCAGCAGCTTTGGGGGAGGTGGACAAGAGACCCAGTACTTC
TRBD1	TRBV4-1	NA	TRBJ2-7	CASSQDRDRAEQYF	TGCGCCAGCAGCCAAGATAGGGACAGGGCCGAGCAGTACTTC
TRBD2	TRBV6-1	few	TRBJ2-7	CASSEEASGSYEQYF	TGTGCCAGCAGTGAAGAGGCTAGCGGGTCCTACGAGCAGTACTTC
NA	TRBV6-4	NA	TRBJ2-7	CASSDGIRIYEQYF	TGTGCCAGCAGTGACGGCATCCGGATCTACGAGCAGTACTTC
TRBD2	TRBV11-3	NA	TRBJ2-7	CASSIWGGSYEQYF	TGTGCCAGCAGCATATGGGGGGGGTCCTACGAGCAGTACTTC
NA	TRBV28	once	TRBJ1-3	CAHGQAHSGNTIYF	TGTGCCCATGGGCAGGCGCACTCTGGAAACACCATATATTTT
NA	TRBV4-1	NA	TRBJ2-5	CASSPIGGGASETQYF	TGCGCCAGCAGCCCCATCGGGGGAGGAGCATCGGAGACCCAGTACTTC